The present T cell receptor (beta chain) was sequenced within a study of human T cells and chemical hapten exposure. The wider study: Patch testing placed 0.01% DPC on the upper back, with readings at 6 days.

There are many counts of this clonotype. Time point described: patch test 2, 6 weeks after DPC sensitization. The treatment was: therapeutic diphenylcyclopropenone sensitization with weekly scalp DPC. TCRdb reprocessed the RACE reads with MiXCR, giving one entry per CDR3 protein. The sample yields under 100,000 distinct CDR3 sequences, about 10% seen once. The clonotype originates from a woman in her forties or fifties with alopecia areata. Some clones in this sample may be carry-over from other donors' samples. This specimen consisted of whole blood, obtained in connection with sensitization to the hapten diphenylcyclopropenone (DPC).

The CDR3 region has the DNA TGTGCCAGCAGCTCCCGACAGGGAGTAGCTGGAAACACCATATATTTT. It is translated as CASSSRQGVAGNTIYF. This chain uses TRBV11-2 with TRBJ1-3; TRBD1 aligns across 7 bases. The CDR3 loop spans 16 amino acids. Germline V CDR1 and CDR2: SGHAT, FQNNGV. J lost 2 bases, V lost 4 bases, and 8 bases had no gene match.